Listed here is a single T cell receptor (beta chain). Its specificity is unknown. This specimen comes from a study of graft-versus-host responses after intestinal transplantation. Findings and limits, study-wide: High graft-versus-host to host-versus-graft T cell clonal ratios marked allografts of patients with graft-donor macrochimerism.

The assay was immunoSEQ multiplex PCR, and TCRdb's table has in-frame clones only and misses some. The sample lists about 47,000 clones, over 80% occurring once. Between the trimmed V and J ends, which lost 5 bases and 5 bases, there was a span of 14 bases. CDR1 is MDHEN and CDR2 is SYDVKM in the germline V gene. The CDR3 consists of 14 residues. This TCR derives from a human patient who received an intestinal transplant, so some T cells may come from the graft donor. The chain combines TRBV28 with TRBJ2-3; TRBD2 is a possible D gene (7 bases). The source was PBMCs, collected about 800 days after a first intestinal transplant, on the day of a second. The CDR3 DNA sequence: TGTGCCAGCAGTCCCAGGGGAGGGCTAGATACGCAGTATTTT. This codes for CASSPRGGLDTQYF.